The 19 T cell receptor beta chains presented below share a single source sample, sequenced in a study of OX40 agonist ivuxolimab in advanced cancers. TCRdb's table, derived via immunoSEQ multiplex PCR, lists solely in-frame clones and lacks some. Of roughly 60,000 clones in the sample, roughly 89% were seen once. The sample was CD4+ or CD8+ T cells sorted from blood, taken in a trial of the OX40 agonist ivuxolimab. Receptor source: an adult with an advanced solid tumor such as melanoma, head and neck, liver or kidney cancer.

As concerns this clone: Additional DNA sequences in this sample encode the identical CDR3. The rearrangement joins TRBV11-2 to TRBJ1-3; a weak D match, TRBD1 (6 bases). The CDR3 is 14 amino acids. The germline gives CDR1 SGHAT, CDR2 FQNNGV. V was clipped by 0 bases and J by 7 bases, with 10 bases between them. The CDR3: CASSLEQGGNTIYF. In DNA form, the CDR3 reads TGTGCCAGCAGCTTAGAACAGGGTGGGAACACCATATATTTT.

The chain links TRBV28 to TRBJ1-2; tentatively, D is TRBD1 (5 bases). Trimming stripped 5 bases from V and 0 bases from J, with 13 bases between. Germline loops: CDR1 MDHEN, CDR2 SYDVKM. This CDR3 is built from 15 residues. This CDR3 reads CASSTSGTANYGYTF. In DNA form, the CDR3 reads TGTGCCAGCAGTACCTCCGGGACGGCTAACTATGGCTACACCTTC.

This chain joins TRBV7-8 and TRBJ2-7, with D unresolved. CDR1 is SGHVS and CDR2 is FQNEAQ in the germline V gene. V gave up 1 base and J gave up 0 bases, with 7 bases separating them. The CDR3 loop spans 14 amino acids. As DNA, the CDR3 is TGTGCCAGCAGCTTAGAGTGGAGCTCCTACGAGCAGTACTTC. It specifies CASSLEWSSYEQYF.

This chain connects TRBV19 to TRBJ1-4; tentatively, D is TRBD1 (5 bases). The CDR3 spans 18 residues. Per germline, CDR1 LNHDA and CDR2 SQIVND (reference sequence). With 6 bases removed from V and 8 bases from J, the gap between germline ends came to 28 bases. CDR3 residues: CASRFIGRDTAQGEKLFF. CDR3 sequence (DNA): TGTGCCAGTAGGTTTATCGGCAGGGATACAGCCCAGGGCGAAAAACTGTTTTTT.

This clone was counted a few times. The chain is built from TRBV10-3 and TRBJ1-5; D uncertain. CDR1 ENHRY and CDR2 SYGVKD come from the germline V gene. Trimming left V 3 bases short and J 0 bases short, with 9 bases between. The CDR3 has 15 residues. DNA for the CDR3: TGTGCCATCAGTGAACAGCACGATAGCAATCAGCCCCAGCATTTT. It translates to CAISEQHDSNQPQHF.

The V and J genes are TRBV6-1 and TRBJ2-7, with TRBD1 as a possible D gene (5 bases). With 4 bases removed from V and 0 bases from J, the gap between germline ends came to 13 bases. Germline assignment: CDR1 MNHNS and CDR2 SASEGT. The CDR3 is 15 amino acids. The CDR3 bases are TGTGCCAGCAGTGCACTTCCCGACAGCTCCTACGAGCAGTACTTC. It is translated as CASSALPDSSYEQYF.

The V gene is TRBV30, the J gene TRBJ2-4; D might be TRBD2 (5 bases). The CDR3 has 12 amino acids. Trimming shortened V by 2 bases and J by 7 bases, and 9 bases separated the two germline ends. From germline, CDR1 is GTSNPN and CDR2 SVGIG (reference sequence). The CDR3 nucleotides read TGTGCCTGGAGTCGGGATGGGAACATTCAGTACTTC. It translates to CAWSRDGNIQYF.

The chain combines TRBV19 with TRBJ1-6; D uncertain. The V end lost 4 bases, the J end lost 8 bases, and 12 bases lay between the germline ends. The CDR3 totals 14 residues. Germline assignment: CDR1 LNHDA and CDR2 SQIVND (reference sequence). As DNA, the CDR3 is TGTGCCAGTAGTAAGGGTCGAAGGGATTCACCCCTCCACTTT. This codes for CASSKGRRDSPLHF.

Of note for this clone: The junction departs from the called germline gene at one end, perhaps through a read error. The chain links TRBV7-7 to TRBJ2-5; TRBD1 might be the D (7 bases). CDR3 length: 15 residues. Germline V CDR1 and CDR2: SSHAT, FNYEAQ (reference sequence). CDR3 in amino acids: CASSLGQGGQETQYF. The CDR3 DNA reads TGTGCTAGCAGCTTAGGCCAGGGGGGCCAAGAGACCCAGTACTTC.

Details on this clone: At one end the junction does not follow the germline gene, possibly because of a read error. The chain uses TRBV5-5 and TRBJ1-1; 8 bases are a match to TRBD1. CDR3 size: 17 residues. CDR1 and CDR2 from the germline V gene are SGHKS and YYEKEE (reference sequence). Written as DNA, the CDR3 is TGTGCCAGCAGCTTGAGCGGACAGGGAAATCGGAACCCTGAAGCTTTCTTT. Translated: CASSLSGQGNRNPEAFF.

The chain employs TRBV5-8 and TRBJ1-6, with D perhaps matching TRBD1 (5 bases). Trimming shortened V by 1 base and J by 6 bases, and 8 bases separated the two germline ends. This CDR3 has 14 residues. The germline gives CDR1 SGHTS, CDR2 YDEGEE. CDR3 sequence: CASSLRGSNSPLHF. DNA of the CDR3: TGTGCCAGCAGCTTGAGGGGATCTAATTCACCCCTCCACTTT.

V usage is TRBV27 and J usage is TRBJ2-5, with D possibly being TRBD2 (6 bases). This CDR3 region has 16 residues. With 5 bases removed from V and 1 base from J, the gap between germline ends came to 17 bases. Per germline, CDR1 MNHEY and CDR2 SMNVEV (reference sequence). CDR3 protein: CASSPWGGLPQETQYF. The CDR3 bases are TGTGCCAGCAGTCCCTGGGGAGGCCTCCCCCAAGAGACCCAGTACTTC.

V gene TRBV5-1 combines with J gene TRBJ2-3; 13 positions match TRBD2. Germline assignment: CDR1 SGHRS and CDR2 YFSETQ. V gave up 4 bases and J gave up 0 bases; unmatched junction bases: 11. The CDR3 is 19 residues long. DNA for the CDR3: TGCGCCAGCAGCCCCCTAGCCGGGACTAGCGGGACTAGCACAGATACGCAGTATTTT. Protein product: CASSPLAGTSGTSTDTQYF.

This sequence joins TRBV7-9 and TRBJ1-2; 9 nucleotides agree with TRBD1. Germline lookup yields CDR1 SEHNR and CDR2 FQNEAQ (reference sequence). Losses at the gene ends were 3 bases for V and 6 bases for J; bases not matched to a gene: 5. This CDR3 spans 14 amino acids. The CDR3 DNA reads TGTGCCAGCAGCTTTGGGACAGGGTACGATGGCTACACCTTC. Its translation: CASSFGTGYDGYTF.

Points on this clone: Other DNA variants within this sample encode the same CDR3. The rearrangement uses TRBV18 and TRBJ1-3; D not resolved. CDR1 and CDR2 (germline): KGHSH, LQKENI. The CDR3 is 13 amino acids. The ends were cut back, 4 bases at V and 0 bases at J, with 4 bases in the middle. CDR3 nucleotides: TGTGCCAGCTCACGAGGCTCTGGAAACACCATATATTTT. Its translation is CASSRGSGNTIYF.

V gene TRBV11-2 combines with J gene TRBJ1-2, with D possibly being TRBD1 (5 bases). Germline V gene data show CDR1 as SGHAT and CDR2 as FQNNGV. V lost 7 bases, J lost 2 bases, and 14 bases lay in between. The CDR3 has 14 amino acids. Written as DNA, the CDR3 is TGTGCCAGCATGGGGGTGGGAGTGAACTATGGCTACACCTTC. Encoded protein: CASMGVGVNYGYTF.

V gene TRBV9 combines with J gene TRBJ2-3, with a tentative D call TRBD1 (6 bases). The CDR3 has 15 residues. V was pared by 4 bases and J by 0 bases, with 12 bases between. Germline lookup yields CDR1 SGDLS and CDR2 YYNGEE. CDR3 DNA sequence: TGTGCCAGCAGCCAGAGTGGGACAAGCACAGATACGCAGTATTTT. Translated, it gives CASSQSGTSTDTQYF.

The chain employs TRBV7-2 and TRBJ2-3; 9 nucleotides align to TRBD2. The V gene end was trimmed by 5 bases and the J gene end by 4 bases; junction bases not matched to a gene: 7. The germline gives CDR1 SGHTA, CDR2 FQGNSA. This CDR3 has 15 amino acids. Here the CDR3 reads CASSKLAGSSDTQYF. For the CDR3, the DNA is TGTGCCAGCAGCAAACTAGCGGGCAGCTCAGATACGCAGTATTTT.

The chain recombines TRBV5-5 with TRBJ1-5; perhaps TRBD1 as D (5 bases). There are 14 residues in the CDR3. The V end was cut by 4 bases, the J end by 5 bases, with 13 bases between. Germline CDR1 and CDR2: SGHKS and YYEKEE (reference sequence). The CDR3 loop reads CASSPGRTDQPQHF. DNA of the CDR3: TGTGCCAGCAGCCCGGGGCGGACCGATCAGCCCCAGCATTTT. The variable domain in full, with the rest retrieved from reference TRBV5-5 and TRBJ1-5, is DAGVTQSPTHLIKTRGQQVTLRCSPISGHKSVSWYQQVLGQGPQFIFQYYEKEERGRGNFPDRFSARQFPNYSSELNVNALLLGDSALYLCASSPGRTDQPQHFGDGTRLSIL.